This T cell receptor beta chain was profiled in a study of blood T cell repertoires in COVID-19. Study summary: Sites across the United States, Italy and Spain contributed samples from acute and convalescent COVID-19.

Libraries were prepared by immunoSEQ multiplex PCR; TCRdb keeps only in-frame clonotypes and omits some of them. The table lists 350,000 to 450,000 clones, around nine tenths of them singletons, with 1.5% to 1.7% in the top ten. Seattle cases were enrolled at active infection and followed longitudinally. Deletions cut 3 bases from V and 7 bases from J, with 7 bases between. The CDR3 extends over 12 amino acids. Germline V gene sequence: CDR1 LGHNT, CDR2 FRNRAP. V usage is TRBV12-5 and J usage is TRBJ2-1; D remains unclear. The sample consisted of peripheral blood. The source of this sequence is a woman in her forties with COVID-19, enrolled during active disease. CDR3 region: CASGLRVNEQFF. DNA for the CDR3: TGTGCTAGTGGTTTAAGAGTAAATGAGCAGTTCTTC.